Included here is one TCR beta chain sequence, with context. This clone was seen a handful of times. The antigen this receptor binds is unknown. Nothing much larger sits one base from this clone, and base qualities are not available. In Seattle, one collaborating source enrolled patients while the infection was active and tracked those patients longitudinally over the course of disease. Each collaborating institution followed its own protocols to collect whole blood in K2EDTA tubes. Collaborator samples were shipped for TCRbeta analysis as frozen whole blood, isolated PBMCs, or DNA extracted from either sample type. The germline V gene supplies CDR1 MDHEN and CDR2 SYDVKM. The CDR3 starts with the cysteine, ends with the phenylalanine, and has 17 residues. The read is trimmed to its CDR3 DNA, 51 bases read in frame from base 1. Trimming takes 2 bases from V and 0 bases from J, and the germline ends sit 14 bases apart.

TCRbeta CDR3 regions were amplified from genomic DNA using the immunoSEQ Assay, a bias-controlled multiplex PCR. Per the source publication's procedure: Within the assay, amplification of reference gene primers was used to estimate how many nucleated cells each sample contained. Sequence reads were collapsed and filtered to measure the absolute abundance of every unique TCRbeta CDR3 rearrangement. For each sample, productive Simpson clonality was calculated by taking the square root of Simpson's diversity index across productive rearrangements. In TCRdb, the immuneACCESS table is reduced to in-frame sequences with V and J assigned. These tables do not hold every clone; where another copy was compared, an unresolved V gene accounts for under half, and the others remain unexplained. The V and J calls and clone size are taken from that table; D and trimming were inferred from the DNA. The sample records about 300,000 clones, roughly 92% of which are singletons. The ten largest account for about 2% of the sample.

The data derive from a study of blood T cell repertoires in COVID-19 (dated by TCRdb to 2018 to 2020). About the investigation overall: Collaborator samples came from the United States, Italy and Spain and covered acute and convalescent phases of COVID-19. The material from the prospective study consisted of cDNA or gDNA derived from T cells, B-cell-depleted T cells, or PBMCs. Subjects who had been exposed to COVID-19, were actively infected with it, or had recovered from it provided the deeply sampled blood TCRbeta repertoires that made up the dataset. The repertoires were made available in a free public database intended to serve as a resource for research on the immune response to SARS-CoV-2. The samples were drawn from two sources: the first 160 participants of the ongoing ImmuneRACE study, and 1,200 or so subjects contributed by 6 global collaborators. Sample metadata almost always included a de-identified subject ID, COVID-19 status, age in years and sex. Where available, HLA class I and class II types were taken from metadata supplied by the sample provider and were not determined by assay-based typing.

Study-wide findings and limitations: Clinical and demographic metadata were provided uncurated, with the amount varying by source and participant.

Sequences were obtained from peripheral blood. The chain was built from TRBV28 and TRBJ2-1, with no confidently assigned D gene. The TCR sequence derives from a woman aged 30 to 39 with COVID-19, enrolled during active disease. The CDR3 region: CASSLIGLEASYNEQFF. At the DNA level, the sequence is TGTGCCAGCAGTTTAATCGGTCTAGAAGCCTCCTACAATGAGCAGTTCTTC.